The 30 T cell receptor beta chains below all came from one sample that was sequenced in a study of regulatory T cells in long-lasting Graves disease (dated by TCRdb to the early 2020s). The meaning of the sample's time point label: newly diagnosed GD, antithyroid drugs for less than 3 months. RNA was extracted from PBMCs in TRIzol for both TCR sequencing and RNA sequencing. Library generation was performed with multiplex PCR. Instrument used: Illumina HiSeq 4000. iRepertoire HTBI primers and Arm-PCR amplification of CDR3 regions were used to construct TCR beta libraries. TCRdb ran its own pipeline on the public reads, namely fastp trimming at Q25 and MiXCR clone calling, and kept in-frame beta chains. One record per CDR3 amino acid sequence lists the most common genes and DNA. Across this sample there are around 240,000 distinct CDR3 sequences, with about 17% seen only once. The top ten clones comprise 12% to 15% of the sample.

These same records also appear under a second study, on T cells in Graves' hyperthyroidism and ophthalmopathy.

This sample comprised peripheral blood mononuclear cells (PBMCs), obtained at new diagnosis, from a patient treated with antithyroid drugs. The receptors here all came from a woman in her twenties or thirties with Graves disease. Donor details come from another sample of the same person, matched by shared clones.

This clonotype was seen at least ten times. The chain links TRBV6-2 or TRBV6-3 to TRBJ1-5; D is undetermined. Germline CDR1 MNHEY, CDR2 SVGEGT. V was shortened by 6 bases and J by 1 base, with 10 bases between the two germline ends. The CDR3 consists of 14 residues. The CDR3: CASRDTLSNQPQHF. The CDR3 nucleotides are TGTGCCAGCAGAGACACCCTGAGCAATCAGCCCCAGCATTTT.

This clonotype was observed many times. The rearrangement joins TRBV6-1 to TRBJ1-2, with D perhaps matching TRBD1 (6 bases). This CDR3 has 14 residues. V lost 5 bases and J 8 bases, leaving 18 bases between the germline ends. Germline V gene lookup returns CDR1 MNHNS and CDR2 SASEGT. DNA for the CDR3: TGTGCCAGCAGTCTCCTGGACAGATCGTCCGGCTACACCTTC. It encodes CASSLLDRSSGYTF.

This clonotype was detected ten times or more. Written as DNA, the CDR3 is TGTGCCAGCACCGATACAGAGGGATATTCAGATACGCAGTATTTT. Its protein product is CASTDTEGYSDTQYF. The rearrangement uses TRBV7-9 and TRBJ2-3; D is perhaps TRBD2 (5 bases). The V gene lost 7 bases and the J gene lost 4 bases, with 18 bases spanning the gap. The CDR3 runs to 15 residues. Germline CDR1 reads SEHNR; CDR2 reads FQNEAQ (reference sequence). Full variable domain (remainder filled in from reference TRBV7-9 and TRBJ2-3): DTGVSQNPRHKITKRGQNVTFRCDPISEHNRLYWYRQTLGQGPEFLTYFQNEAQLEKSRLLSDRFSAERPKGSFSTLEIQRTEQGDSAMYLCASTDTEGYSDTQYFGPGTRLTVL.

This clonotype was seen ten or more times. V usage is TRBV7-8 and J usage is TRBJ1-1; the D is unclear. The CDR3 covers 15 residues. Germline CDR1 SGHVS, CDR2 FQNEAQ. Trimming removed 5 bases at V and 0 bases at J, with 13 bases between. CDR3 amino acids: CASSPKSRLNTEAFF. In DNA form, the CDR3 reads TGTGCCAGCAGCCCAAAGTCACGTTTGAACACTGAAGCTTTCTTT.

There are many counts of this clonotype. The chain is built from TRBV29-1 and TRBJ2-3; 12 bases map to TRBD2. CDR3 length: 15 residues. From germline, CDR1 is SQVTM and CDR2 ANQGSEA. The ends lost 8 bases at V and 1 base at J; junction bases unmatched: 7. CDR3 sequence (DNA): TGCAGCTACCTAGCGGGGGGGCAAGGCACAGATACGCAGTATTTT. As protein: CSYLAGGQGTDTQYF.

V and J are TRBV29-1 and TRBJ2-2; 7 bases are a match to TRBD1. CDR3 length: 12 residues. With 3 bases clipped from V and 5 bases from J, the junction kept 0 bases outside the gene matches. Germline lookup yields CDR1 SQVTM and CDR2 ANQGSEA. The CDR3 is CSVETGTGELFF. CDR3 sequence (DNA): TGCAGCGTTGAGACAGGGACCGGGGAGCTGTTTTTT.

This clonotype occurred many times. CDR3 sequence: CASSEGQYTGELFF. The CDR3 coding sequence is TGTGCCAGTAGTGAGGGACAGTACACCGGGGAGCTGTTTTTT. The V and J genes are TRBV19 and TRBJ2-2; 7 bases align to TRBD1. This CDR3 is built from 14 residues. J was trimmed by 3 bases and V by 5 bases; bases with no gene match: 3. The V gene's germline CDR1 is LNHDA and CDR2 SQIVND (reference sequence).

This clonotype was observed at least ten times. The chain links TRBV6-2 or TRBV6-3 to TRBJ2-6, with 7 bases identical to TRBD1. CDR3 length: 16 residues. V dropped 6 bases and J dropped 3; count of bases not matched to a gene: 8. Germline CDR1 and CDR2: MNHEY and SVGEGT. The CDR3 bases are TGTGCCAGCAGACACCCGACAGGGCTTGGGGCCAACGTCCTGACTTTC. Amino acids: CASRHPTGLGANVLTF.

This clonotype was detected ten times or more. The rearrangement links TRBV5-6 to TRBJ2-5, with no clear D. With 1 base removed from V and 4 bases from J, the gap between germline ends came to 5 bases. There are 12 residues in the CDR3. CDR1 is SGHDT and CDR2 is YYEEEE in the germline V gene. In DNA form, the CDR3 reads TGTGCCAGCAGCTTGTCCCCAGAGACCCAGTACTTC. Its protein product is CASSLSPETQYF.

This clonotype showed up many times. This chain uses TRBV6-2 or TRBV6-3 with TRBJ2-7, with 8 positions matching TRBD1. The trim removed 5 bases at V and 1 base at J, leaving 10 bases unmatched. The CDR3 spans 16 residues. Germline CDR1 is MNHEY and CDR2 is SVGEGT. The CDR3: CASSQYSGTGSYEQYF. DNA for the CDR3: TGTGCCAGCAGTCAATACTCCGGGACAGGTTCCTACGAGCAGTACTTC.

This chain connects TRBV13 to TRBJ1-6; maybe TRBD1 (6 bases). Germline loops: CDR1 PRHDT, CDR2 FYEKMQ (reference sequence). This CDR3 region has 16 residues. Trimming pared 5 bases from V and 8 bases from J, leaving 19 bases between. CDR3 bases: TGTGCCAGCAGCCAGGTCGGGGGGGCGTCCCATTCACCCCTCCACTTT. Its translation: CASSQVGGASHSPLHF.

This rearrangement joins TRBV4-2 to TRBJ2-5, with TRBD2 matching over 7 bases. Germline V CDR1 and CDR2: LGHNA, YNFKEQ. The J segment lost 9 bases and the V segment lost 0 bases, leaving 13 bases of the junction unmatched. This CDR3 is 16 amino acids long. As DNA, the CDR3 is TGTGCCAGCAGCCAAGATACGTCCAGCGGGGATCTCGCCCAGTACTTC. It is translated as CASSQDTSSGDLAQYF.

This clonotype was observed at least ten times. The chain uses TRBV6-1 and TRBJ1-2; D gene unclear. V gave up 1 base and J gave up 4 bases, with 7 bases separating them. Germline V gives CDR1 MNHNS, CDR2 SASEGT. The CDR3 loop spans 13 amino acids. CDR3 in DNA: TGTGCCAGCAGTGAAGGGACGGTCTATGGCTACACCTTC. This translates into CASSEGTVYGYTF.

The J gene is TRBJ2-1, the V gene TRBV29-1, with 10 nucleotides matching TRBD2. The CDR3 runs 14 residues. Germline V lookup: CDR1 SQVTM, CDR2 ANQGSEA. V dropped 3 bases and J dropped 6; count of bases not matched to a gene: 5. The DNA for the CDR3 is TGCAGCGTTGATGTAGCGGGGGGCGGCAATGAGCAGTTCTTC. As protein: CSVDVAGGGNEQFF.

This clonotype showed up many times. V usage is TRBV3-1 and J usage is TRBJ1-1; a weak D match, TRBD1 (5 bases). CDR3 size: 17 residues. Germline V gene sequence: CDR1 LGHDT, CDR2 YNNKEL (reference sequence). V shed 4 bases and J shed 0 bases, with 18 bases lying between them. In DNA form, the CDR3 reads TGTGCCAGCAGCCCGAGCTGGCCGGGACTTATGAACACTGAAGCTTTCTTT. Translating gives CASSPSWPGLMNTEAFF.

This clonotype came up many times. The chain is built from TRBV5-1 and TRBJ2-4; 9 bases are shared with TRBD2. Per the germline V gene, CDR1 is SGHRS and CDR2 is YFSETQ. The CDR3 has 17 residues. J was trimmed by 0 bases and V by 0 bases; bases with no gene match: 4. The CDR3 bases are TGCGCCAGCAGCTTGGTAGCTAGCGGGGAAGCCAAAAACATTCAGTACTTC. Translated: CASSLVASGEAKNIQYF.

Ten or more counts support this clonotype. The genes are TRBV12-3 or TRBV12-4 and TRBJ1-1; a possible D gene is TRBD1 (5 bases). V shed 7 bases and J shed 1 base, with 10 bases lying between them. The CDR3 runs to 13 residues. The CDR3 loop reads CASKKTENTEAFF. The CDR3 DNA follows: TGTGCCAGCAAAAAGACAGAGAACACTGAAGCTTTCTTT.

The sample holds many counts of this clonotype. The genes are TRBV3-1 and TRBJ2-1; tentative D call: TRBD2 (5 bases). The CDR3 extends over 16 amino acids. Germline V gene lookup returns CDR1 LGHDT and CDR2 YNNKEL (reference sequence). Trimming cost V 9 bases and J 4 bases, with 22 bases left between them. This CDR3 reads CASGTTGLTVYNEQFF. The CDR3 DNA sequence: TGTGCCAGTGGAACAACCGGACTCACGGTTTACAATGAGCAGTTCTTC.

This clonotype was counted between two and nine times. The genes are TRBV14 and TRBJ2-7, with D uncertain. Per the germline V gene, CDR1 is SGHDN and CDR2 is FVKESK. V was pared by 1 base and J by 6 bases, with 16 bases between. The CDR3 is made up of 15 amino acids. The CDR3 spells CASSQGWVRPGEQYF. The DNA for the CDR3 is TGTGCCAGCAGCCAAGGATGGGTTCGGCCGGGCGAGCAGTACTTC. The full variable domain, in which reference TRBV14 and TRBJ2-7 provide the parts outside the CDR3, is EAGVTQFPSHSVIEKGQTVTLRCDPISGHDNLYWYRRVMGKEIKFLLHFVKESKQDESGMPNNRFLAERTGGTYSTLKVQPAELEDSGVYFCASSQGWVRPGEQYFGPGTRLTVT.

This clonotype was seen only once. J is TRBJ2-7 and V is TRBV28; 13 bases are a match to TRBD2. With 2 bases clipped from V and 4 bases from J, the junction kept 8 bases outside the gene matches. The germline CDR1 and CDR2 sequences are MDHEN and SYDVKM. The CDR3 covers 17 residues. CDR3 sequence (DNA): TGTGCCAGCAGTTTAGGCCCGACTAGCGGGAGGTCTTACGAGCAGTACTTC. Translating it yields CASSLGPTSGRSYEQYF.

This clonotype was counted at least ten times. DNA of the CDR3: TGTGCCAGCAGCTTGAGGCTAGCGGGGTACCAAGAGACCCAGTACTTC. The encoded protein is CASSLRLAGYQETQYF. V usage is TRBV13 and J usage is TRBJ2-5; TRBD2 agrees at 9 bases. Germline V CDR1 and CDR2: PRHDT, FYEKMQ (reference sequence). The CDR3 is 16 residues long. V dropped 3 bases and J dropped 0; count of bases not matched to a gene: 5.

This clonotype was detected only a few times. Given a far larger clone just one base away, this is likely a sequencing read error. V is TRBV9 and J is TRBJ2-5; D is unresolved. V gave up 0 bases and J gave up 5 bases, with 11 bases separating them. This CDR3 has 14 residues. Germline V CDR1 and CDR2: SGDLS, YYNGEE. CDR3 sequence: CASSVGLARETQYF. CDR3 nucleotides: TGTGCCAGCAGCGTAGGTCTGGCCCGCGAGACCCAGTACTTC.

A single count supports this clonotype. The chain carries TRBV20-1 and TRBJ2-7; 7 bases align to TRBD1. V lost 6 bases and J lost 4; bases outside the gene matches: 9. CDR3 size: 13 residues. Looked up from germline, CDR1 is DFQATT and CDR2 is SNEGSKA (reference sequence). The CDR3 here is CSAVGQPAYEQYF. The CDR3 DNA reads TGCAGTGCGGTGGGACAGCCAGCATACGAGCAGTACTTC.

With respect to this clonotype: With a far larger clone one base away, a read error is the likely cause. This chain links TRBV13 with TRBJ1-4, with unresolved D. The CDR3 sequence is 11 residues long. The V gene lost 5 bases and the J gene lost 6 bases, with 4 bases spanning the gap. CDR1 is PRHDT and CDR2 is FYEKMQ in the germline V gene (reference sequence). The CDR3 loop is CASSLDEKLFF. The CDR3 region has the DNA TGTGCCAGCAGCCTCGATGAAAAACTGTTTTTT.

The chain joins TRBV19 to TRBJ2-1, with unresolved D. Germline V gene lookup returns CDR1 LNHDA and CDR2 SQIVND (reference sequence). The CDR3 contains 12 residues. Between the trimmed V and J ends, which lost 6 bases and 8 bases, there was a span of 11 bases. CDR3 bases: TGTGCCAGTAGCTCTCGAGTTGATGAGCAGTTCTTC. Its protein is CASSSRVDEQFF.

This clonotype was observed many times. The V and J genes are TRBV3-1 and TRBJ2-7; possibly TRBD2 for D (5 bases). The CDR3 runs to 15 residues. Looked up from germline, CDR1 is LGHDT and CDR2 is YNNKEL (reference sequence). V was trimmed by 0 bases and J by 0 bases, leaving 9 bases between them. CDR3 amino acids: CASSQEADSSYEQYF. CDR3 bases: TGTGCCAGCAGCCAAGAAGCGGATAGCTCCTACGAGCAGTACTTC.

This clonotype was seen many times. CDR3 nucleotide sequence: TGTGCCAGCAGATCGCCCGGGACAGGGAGCATTCAGTACTTC. This translates into CASRSPGTGSIQYF. This chain joins TRBV27 and TRBJ2-4; 9 bases fit TRBD1. The CDR3 has 14 residues. V shed 6 bases, J shed 9 bases, and the junction held 9 bases outside the gene matches. Germline V gene sequence: CDR1 MNHEY, CDR2 SMNVEV (reference sequence).

Note on this clonotype: This likely traces to a read error, being one base from a far larger clone. This CDR3 is CASSGDRATEAFF. The CDR3 nucleotides read TGTGCCAGCAGCGGAGACAGGGCCACTGAAGCTTTCTTT. The V call is TRBV9, the J call TRBJ1-1, with TRBD1 matching 7 bases. V lost 3 bases to trimming and J lost 4 bases; unmatched junction nucleotides: 3. CDR3 length equals 13 residues. The germline gives CDR1 SGDLS, CDR2 YYNGEE.

In this sample, this clonotype turned up many times. CDR3 protein: CASSLHSPLAEQFF. In nucleotides, the CDR3 is TGTGCCAGCAGCCTGCATAGCCCCCTGGCTGAGCAGTTCTTC. The chain employs TRBV11-3 and TRBJ2-1, with D unclear. Germline CDR1 SGHNT, CDR2 YENEEA. Trimming stripped 5 bases from V and 9 bases from J, with 17 bases between. The CDR3 is 14 amino acids.

This clonotype was observed many times. This sequence joins TRBV18 and TRBJ1-3; the D is unclear. With 4 bases removed from V and 13 bases from J, the gap between germline ends came to 14 bases. The CDR3 extends over 12 amino acids. In germline, CDR1 is KGHSH, CDR2 LQKENI. The CDR3 reads CASSRPEMGIYF. DNA for the CDR3: TGTGCCAGCTCACGACCCGAAATGGGAATATATTTT.